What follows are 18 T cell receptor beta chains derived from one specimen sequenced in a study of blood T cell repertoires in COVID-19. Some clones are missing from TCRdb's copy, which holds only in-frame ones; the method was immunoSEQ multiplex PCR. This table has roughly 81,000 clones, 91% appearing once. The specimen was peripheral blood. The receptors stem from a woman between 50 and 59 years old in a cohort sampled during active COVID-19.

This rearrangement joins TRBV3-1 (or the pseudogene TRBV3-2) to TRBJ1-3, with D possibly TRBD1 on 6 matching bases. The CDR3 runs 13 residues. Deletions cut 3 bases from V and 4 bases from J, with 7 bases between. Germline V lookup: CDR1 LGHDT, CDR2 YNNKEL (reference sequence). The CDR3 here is CASSHDRGNTIYF. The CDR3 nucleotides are TGTGCCAGCAGCCATGACAGGGGAAACACCATATATTTT.

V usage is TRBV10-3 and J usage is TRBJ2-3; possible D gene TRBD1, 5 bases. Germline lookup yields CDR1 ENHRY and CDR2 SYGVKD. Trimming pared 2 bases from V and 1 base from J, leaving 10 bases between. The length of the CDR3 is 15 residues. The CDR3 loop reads CAISEVGAGTDTQYF. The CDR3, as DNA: TGTGCCATCAGTGAGGTTGGGGCAGGCACAGATACGCAGTATTTT.

CDR3 coding DNA: TGTGCCAGCAGTTCCACCACGGGGGTCTACTATGGCTACACCTTC. It translates to CASSSTTGVYYGYTF. The J gene is TRBJ1-2, the V gene TRBV28, with D maybe TRBD1 (5 bases). Between the trimmed V and J ends, which lost 4 bases and 3 bases, there was a span of 15 bases. Germline V gene sequence: CDR1 MDHEN, CDR2 SYDVKM. The CDR3 totals 15 residues.

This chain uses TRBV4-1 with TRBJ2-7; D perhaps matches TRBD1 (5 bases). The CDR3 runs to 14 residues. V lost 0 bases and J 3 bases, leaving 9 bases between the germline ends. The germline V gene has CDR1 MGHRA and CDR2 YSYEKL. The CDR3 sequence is CASSQELDSYEQYF. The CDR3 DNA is TGCGCCAGCAGCCAAGAGTTAGACAGCTACGAGCAGTACTTC.

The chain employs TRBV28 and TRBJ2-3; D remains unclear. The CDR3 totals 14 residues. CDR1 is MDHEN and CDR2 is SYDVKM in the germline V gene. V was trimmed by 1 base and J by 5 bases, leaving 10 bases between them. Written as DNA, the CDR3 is TGTGCCAGCAGTTTATTTAAAACTGGAGATACGCAGTATTTT. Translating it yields CASSLFKTGDTQYF.

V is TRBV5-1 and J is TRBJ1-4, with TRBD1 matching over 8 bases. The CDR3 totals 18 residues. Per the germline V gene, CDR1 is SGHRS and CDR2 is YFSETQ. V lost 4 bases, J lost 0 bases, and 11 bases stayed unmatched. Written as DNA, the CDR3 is TGCGCCAGCAGCCATACACGACAGGGGATTGCAACTAATGAAAAACTGTTTTTT. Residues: CASSHTRQGIATNEKLFF. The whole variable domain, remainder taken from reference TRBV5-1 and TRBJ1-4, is KAGVTQTPRYLIKTRGQQVTLSCSPISGHRSVSWYQQTPGQGLQFLFEYFSETQRNKGNFPGRFSGRQFSNSRSEMNVSTLELGDSALYLCASSHTRQGIATNEKLFFGSGTQLSVL.

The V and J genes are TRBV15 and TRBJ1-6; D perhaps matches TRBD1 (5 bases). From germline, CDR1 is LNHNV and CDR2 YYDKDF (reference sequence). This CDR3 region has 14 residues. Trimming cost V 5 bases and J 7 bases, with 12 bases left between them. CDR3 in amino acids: CATSQGPENSPLHF. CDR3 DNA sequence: TGTGCCACCAGCCAGGGTCCAGAGAATTCACCCCTCCACTTT.

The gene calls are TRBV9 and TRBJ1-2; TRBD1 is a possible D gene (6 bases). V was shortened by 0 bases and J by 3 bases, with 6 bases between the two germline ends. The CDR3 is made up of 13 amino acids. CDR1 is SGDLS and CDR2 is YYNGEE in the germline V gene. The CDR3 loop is CASSVDRDYGYTF. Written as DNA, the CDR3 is TGTGCCAGCAGCGTAGACAGGGACTATGGCTACACCTTC.

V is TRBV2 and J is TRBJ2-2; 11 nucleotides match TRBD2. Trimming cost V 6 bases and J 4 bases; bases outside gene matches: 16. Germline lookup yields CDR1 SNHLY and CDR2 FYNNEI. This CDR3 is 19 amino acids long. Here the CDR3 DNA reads TGTGCCAGCAGGATCGAGGCTAGCGGGAGGATAATAGGCACCGGGGAGCTGTTTTTT. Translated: CASRIEASGRIIGTGELFF.

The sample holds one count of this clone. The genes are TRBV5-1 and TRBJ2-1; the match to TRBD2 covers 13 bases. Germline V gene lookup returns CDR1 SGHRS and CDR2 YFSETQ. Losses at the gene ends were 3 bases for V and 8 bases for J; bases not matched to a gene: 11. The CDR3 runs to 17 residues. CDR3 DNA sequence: TGCGCCAGCAGCTCCTCAAAACTAGCGGGAGGGCCGGATGAGCAGTTCTTC. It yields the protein CASSSSKLAGGPDEQFF.

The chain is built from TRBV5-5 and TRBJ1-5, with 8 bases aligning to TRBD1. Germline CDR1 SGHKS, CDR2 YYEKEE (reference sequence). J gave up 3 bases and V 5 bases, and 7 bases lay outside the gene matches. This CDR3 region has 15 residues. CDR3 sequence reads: CASSFTGGNNQPQHF. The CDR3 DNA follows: TGTGCCAGCAGTTTTACAGGGGGAAACAATCAGCCCCAGCATTTT.

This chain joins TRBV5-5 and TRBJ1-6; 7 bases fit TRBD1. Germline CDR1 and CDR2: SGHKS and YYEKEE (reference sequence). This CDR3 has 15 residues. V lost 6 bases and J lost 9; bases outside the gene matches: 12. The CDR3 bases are TGTGCCAGCACCCAGACAGGGATGGGAATTTCACCCCTCCACTTT. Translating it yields CASTQTGMGISPLHF.

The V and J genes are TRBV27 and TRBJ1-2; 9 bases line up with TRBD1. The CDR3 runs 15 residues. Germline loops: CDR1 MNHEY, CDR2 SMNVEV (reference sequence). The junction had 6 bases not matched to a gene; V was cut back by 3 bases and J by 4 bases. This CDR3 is CASSFDRGNGYGYTF. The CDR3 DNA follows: TGTGCCAGCAGTTTCGACAGGGGGAATGGCTATGGCTACACCTTC.

The CDR3 DNA reads TGTGCCAGCAGCCGAGGGCCTTCTGGAAACACCATATATTTT. Its translation: CASSRGPSGNTIYF. This chain connects TRBV5-5 to TRBJ1-3; D remains unclear. V lost 4 bases and J lost 1, with 9 bases in between. The CDR3 length is 14 residues. Germline V gene sequence: CDR1 SGHKS, CDR2 YYEKEE (reference sequence).

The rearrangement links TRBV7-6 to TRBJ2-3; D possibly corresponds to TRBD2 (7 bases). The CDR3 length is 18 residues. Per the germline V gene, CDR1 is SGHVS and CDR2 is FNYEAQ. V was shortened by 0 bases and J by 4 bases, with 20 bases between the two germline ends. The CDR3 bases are TGTGCCAGCAGCTTAGCCCCCGGGGGGCAAATCTTCGCAGATACGCAGTATTTT. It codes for CASSLAPGGQIFADTQYF.

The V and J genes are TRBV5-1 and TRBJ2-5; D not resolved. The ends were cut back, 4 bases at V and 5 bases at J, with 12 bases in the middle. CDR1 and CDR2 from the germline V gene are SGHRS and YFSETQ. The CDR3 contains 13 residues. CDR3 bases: TGCGCCAGCAGCCCCCCCCCTCTGGAGACCCAGTACTTC. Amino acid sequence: CASSPPPLETQYF. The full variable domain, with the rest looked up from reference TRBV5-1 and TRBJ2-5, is KAGVTQTPRYLIKTRGQQVTLSCSPISGHRSVSWYQQTPGQGLQFLFEYFSETQRNKGNFPGRFSGRQFSNSRSEMNVSTLELGDSALYLCASSPPPLETQYFGPGTRLLVL.

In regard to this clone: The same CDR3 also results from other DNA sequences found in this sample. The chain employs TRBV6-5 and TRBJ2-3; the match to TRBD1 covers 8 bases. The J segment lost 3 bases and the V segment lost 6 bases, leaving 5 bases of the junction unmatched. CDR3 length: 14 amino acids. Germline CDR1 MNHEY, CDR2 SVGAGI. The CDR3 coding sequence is TGTGCCAGCAGCCCCACAGGGGGAACAGATACGCAGTATTTT. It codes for CASSPTGGTDTQYF.

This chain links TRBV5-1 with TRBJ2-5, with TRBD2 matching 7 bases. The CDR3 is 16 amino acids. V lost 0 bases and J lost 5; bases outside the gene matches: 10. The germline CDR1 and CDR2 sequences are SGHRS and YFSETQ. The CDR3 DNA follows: TGCGCCAGCAGCTTGGTACCCCTTCGGGGGGATGAGACCCAGTACTTC. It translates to CASSLVPLRGDETQYF. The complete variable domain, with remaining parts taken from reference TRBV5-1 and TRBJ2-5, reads KAGVTQTPRYLIKTRGQQVTLSCSPISGHRSVSWYQQTPGQGLQFLFEYFSETQRNKGNFPGRFSGRQFSNSRSEMNVSTLELGDSALYLCASSLVPLRGDETQYFGPGTRLLVL.